Listed here is a single TCR beta chain. The data are from a study of blood T cell repertoires in COVID-19. Turning to the study itself: Samples of COVID-19 (acute and convalescent) were obtained from the United States, Italy and Spain. The cDNA or gDNA used as material had been derived from T cells, B-cell-depleted T cells, or PBMCs.

The authors' processing: For nucleated cells, counts were estimated from reference gene primer amplification. TCRdb's table, derived via immunoSEQ multiplex PCR, lists solely in-frame clones and lacks some. That table gives V, J and clone size, and the DNA gave D and trimming. The data contain 250,000 or so clones, roughly 80% of them singletons. V gave up 4 bases and J gave up 4 bases, with 11 bases separating them. Germline values: CDR1 SGHDN, CDR2 FVKESK. The CDR3 is 13 residues long. The chain is built from TRBV14 and TRBJ2-7, with D perhaps matching TRBD1 (6 bases). The material sequenced was peripheral blood. The TCR sequence derives from a man at least 80 years old with acute or convalescent COVID-19. CDR3 region: CASSLDRGYEQYF. CDR3 bases: TGTGCCAGCAGCCTGGATAGGGGGTACGAGCAGTACTTC.